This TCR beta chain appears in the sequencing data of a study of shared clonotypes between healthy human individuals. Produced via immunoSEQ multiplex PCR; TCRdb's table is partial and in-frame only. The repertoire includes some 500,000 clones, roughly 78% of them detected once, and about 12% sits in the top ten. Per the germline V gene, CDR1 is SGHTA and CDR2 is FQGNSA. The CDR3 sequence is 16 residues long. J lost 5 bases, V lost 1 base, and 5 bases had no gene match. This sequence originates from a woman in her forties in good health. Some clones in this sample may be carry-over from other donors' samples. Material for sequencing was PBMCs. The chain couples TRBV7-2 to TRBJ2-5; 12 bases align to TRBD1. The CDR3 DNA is TGTGCCAGCAGCTTAGGGGGGACAGGGGGCTTGGAGACCCAGTACTTC. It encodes CASSLGGTGGLETQYF.